This T cell receptor (beta chain) was recovered during a study of blood T cell repertoires in COVID-19. Background on the study: Acute and convalescent COVID-19 specimens originated in the United States, Italy and Spain. T cells, B-cell-depleted T cells, or PBMCs supplied cDNA or gDNA.

Trimming shortened V by 9 bases and J by 7 bases, and 12 bases separated the two germline ends. Per the germline V gene, CDR1 is LGHDT and CDR2 is YNNKEL (reference sequence). This CDR3 contains 12 residues. Per the authors' pipeline: Using reference gene primer amplification, nucleated cell counts were estimated. This table comes from immunoSEQ multiplex PCR, and its TCRdb copy is limited to in-frame clones, with some not included. D and trimming were read from the DNA, whereas the V and J calls and clone size are those reported in that table. The profile covers approximately 330,000 clones, with around nine tenths appearing a single time and approximately 4% taken by the ten largest.

Source material: peripheral blood. This sequence was found in a woman between 45 and 65 years old with active or convalescent COVID-19. The V and J genes are TRBV3-1 (or the pseudogene TRBV3-2) and TRBJ2-2; D ambiguous. The CDR3 bases are TGTGCCAGTTGGTCCGGCGGCGGGGAGCTGTTTTTT. Its translation: CASWSGGGELFF.